Listed below are T cell receptor beta chains from one sample, sequenced in a study of control samples from healthy donors and cancer patients. Some clones are missing from TCRdb's copy, which holds only in-frame ones; the method was immunoSEQ multiplex PCR. The sample has about 220,000 clones, around 94% seen once. Sequenced input: blood. The receptors shown here come from a man aged 50-60 years in good health. CDR3s include the opening cysteine and the closing phenylalanine or tryptophan. D genes are given only for firm matches. For some rows the clone size is stated as once, few or many, or as a class when expanded; others skip it.

>.|.|TRBJ2-3|TRBV6-5
CASSPKGGAADTQYF
TGTGCCAGCAGCCCGAAAGGGGGGGCCGCAGATACGCAGTATTTT
>.|.|TRBJ1-3|TRBV28
CASSLLISGNTIYF
TGTGCCAGCAGCCTTTTGATCTCTGGAAACACCATATATTTT
>TRBD2|once|TRBJ2-1|TRBV29-1
CSVGSLAGNEQFF
TGCAGCGTTGGTAGCCTAGCGGGTAATGAGCAGTTCTTC
>.|.|TRBJ1-3|TRBV30
CAWSVLGVFSGNTIYF
TGTGCCTGGAGTGTACTAGGGGTCTTCTCTGGAAACACCATATATTTT
>.|.|TRBJ1-2|TRBV9
CASSVAVEGGVDGYTF
TGTGCCAGCAGCGTAGCCGTCGAGGGTGGGGTGGATGGCTACACCTTC
>.|.|TRBJ1-3|TRBV9
CASSVAVGHTGNTIYF
TGTGCCAGCAGCGTAGCGGTGGGGCACACTGGAAACACCATATATTTT
>TRBD1|.|TRBJ1-2|TRBV24-1
CATSGPGTGGNRDYTF
TGTGCCACCAGTGGCCCCGGGACAGGGGGCAATAGGGACTACACCTTC
>.|.|TRBJ2-2|TRBV19
CASSIRGELFF
TGTGCCAGTAGTATTCGGGGGGAGCTGTTTTTT
>.|.|TRBJ2-7|TRBV4-3
CASSQDPAGWQYF
TGCGCCAGCAGCCAAGATCCGGCGGGGTGGCAGTACTTC
>.|.|TRBJ1-5|TRBV7-9
CASTPGEGWDQPQHF
TGTGCCAGCACCCCCGGGGAAGGTTGGGATCAGCCCCAGCATTTT
>.|.|TRBJ1-2|TRBV5-5
CASILRVYDGYTF
TGTGCCAGCATCCTGAGGGTGTACGATGGCTACACCTTC
>.|.|TRBJ1-5|TRBV19
CASSLQTGYQPQHF
TGTGCCAGTAGTCTACAGACAGGTTATCAGCCCCAGCATTTT
>.|.|TRBJ1-2|TRBV6-6
CASSYSMAGENYGYTF
TGTGCCAGCAGTTACTCGATGGCGGGGGAGAACTATGGCTACACCTTC
>.|few|TRBJ1-1|TRBV7-8
CASSLRPGRNTEAFF
TGTGCCAGCAGCTTAAGGCCGGGGAGGAACACTGAAGCTTTCTTT
>.|.|TRBJ2-5|TRBV7-2
CASSLARETQYF
TGTGCCAGCAGCTTAGCACGGGAGACCCAGTACTTC
>.|.|TRBJ1-1|TRBV5-1
CASSDGANTEAFF
TGCGCCAGCAGCGACGGGGCGAACACTGAAGCTTTCTTT
>TRBD1|.|TRBJ1-2|TRBV6-5
CASSTRQGYGYTF
TGTGCCAGCAGTACCCGACAGGGATATGGCTACACCTTC
>.|.|TRBJ2-5|TRBV28
CASSRMTGLGGETQYF
TGTGCCAGCAGCAGGATGACGGGCCTCGGAGGAGAGACCCAGTACTTC
>.|.|TRBJ1-2|TRBV10-3
CAISPDTTYGYTF
TGTGCCATCAGTCCGGACACCACGTATGGCTACACCTTC
>.|.|TRBJ2-1|TRBV2
CASRSGYYNEQFF
TGTGCCAGCAGGTCAGGGTACTACAATGAGCAGTTCTTC
>.|.|TRBJ2-3|TRBV6-6
CASRDRLRGPDTQYF
TGTGCCAGCAGAGACAGGCTACGAGGGCCAGATACGCAGTATTTT
>.|.|TRBJ1-1|TRBV3-1/TRBV3-2
CASSQFPDSLNTEAFF
TGTGCCAGCAGCCAATTCCCGGACAGCTTGAACACTGAAGCTTTCTTT
>.|.|TRBJ1-3|TRBV5-1
CASSPGLSGNTIYF
TGCGCCAGCAGCCCTGGGCTCTCCGGAAACACCATATATTTT
>TRBD2|once|TRBJ2-1|TRBV14
CASSPSGGSYNEQFF
TGTGCCAGCAGCCCATCGGGGGGTTCCTACAATGAGCAGTTCTTC
>.|.|TRBJ2-5|TRBV7-2
CASSSPGLQETQYF
TGTGCCAGCAGCTCCCCGGGACTTCAAGAGACCCAGTACTTC
>.|.|TRBJ2-5|TRBV5-4
CASSPKAGPETQYF
TGTGCCAGCAGCCCCAAGGCAGGGCCAGAGACCCAGTACTTC
>.|.|TRBJ1-5|TRBV5-1
CASSLVPGSSQPQHF
TGCGCCAGCAGCTTGGTACCAGGGTCGAGTCAGCCCCAGCATTTT
>.|.|TRBJ1-2|TRBV5-6
CASSATRNLYGYTF
TGTGCCAGCAGCGCGACCAGGAACCTCTATGGCTACACCTTC
>.|few|TRBJ2-7|TRBV24-1
CATSDFYEQYF
TGTGCCACCAGTGATTTCTACGAGCAGTACTTC
>.|.|TRBJ2-5|TRBV4-2
CASSQEGGRGRGTQYF
TGTGCCAGCAGCCAAGAAGGCGGCAGGGGAAGAGGTACCCAGTACTTC
>.|.|TRBJ1-6|TRBV11-2
CASSFGQTYNSPLHF
TGTGCCAGCAGCTTTGGACAGACCTATAATTCACCCCTCCACTTT
>.|.|TRBJ1-1|TRBV2
CASSGRGGYTEAFF
TGTGCCAGCAGTGGACGGGGAGGGTACACTGAAGCTTTCTTT
>.|.|TRBJ1-2|TRBV18
CASSPSYTDYGYTF
TGTGCCAGCTCACCTTCTTACACGGACTATGGCTACACCTTC
>TRBD1|.|TRBJ2-5|TRBV6-5
CASTKGGGETQYF
TGTGCCAGCACCAAAGGGGGCGGAGAGACCCAGTACTTC
>.|.|TRBJ2-6|TRBV19
CASSKNRESGANVLTF
TGTGCCAGTAGTAAAAACAGGGAATCTGGGGCCAACGTCCTGACTTTC
>.|.|TRBJ1-2|TRBV5-4
CASSLEFYGYTF
TGTGCCAGCAGCTTAGAATTCTATGGCTACACCTTC
>TRBD1|.|TRBJ2-3|TRBV20-1
CSASPGGTDTQYF
TGCAGTGCTAGTCCAGGGGGAACAGATACGCAGTATTTT
>.|.|TRBJ1-1|TRBV5-6
CASSWGSGTGTEAFF
TGTGCCAGCAGCTGGGGGTCAGGGACGGGTACTGAAGCTTTCTTT
>.|.|TRBJ2-5|TRBV19
CATRDSRARGTQYF
TGTGCCACGAGGGATTCGCGGGCCCGGGGGACCCAGTACTTC
>.|.|TRBJ1-2|TRBV7-2
CASSLGRGSYGYTF
TGTGCCAGCAGCTTAGGAAGGGGGAGTTATGGCTACACCTTC
>TRBD1|.|TRBJ2-1|TRBV3-1/TRBV3-2
CASRPGLSGTVLGEQFF
TGTGCCAGCAGGCCAGGGCTATCCGGGACAGTTCTTGGTGAGCAGTTCTTC